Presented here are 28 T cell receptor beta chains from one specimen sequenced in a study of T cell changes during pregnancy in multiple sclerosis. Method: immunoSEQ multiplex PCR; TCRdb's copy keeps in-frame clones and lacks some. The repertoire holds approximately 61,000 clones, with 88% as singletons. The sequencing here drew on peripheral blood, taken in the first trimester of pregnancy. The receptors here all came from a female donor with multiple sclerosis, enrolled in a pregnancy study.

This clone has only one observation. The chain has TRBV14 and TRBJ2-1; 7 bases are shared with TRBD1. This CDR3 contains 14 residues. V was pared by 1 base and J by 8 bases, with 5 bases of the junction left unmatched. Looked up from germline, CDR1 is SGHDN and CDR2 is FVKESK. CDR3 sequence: CASSQAHRGHEQFF. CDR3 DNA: TGTGCCAGCAGCCAAGCTCACAGGGGCCATGAGCAGTTCTTC.

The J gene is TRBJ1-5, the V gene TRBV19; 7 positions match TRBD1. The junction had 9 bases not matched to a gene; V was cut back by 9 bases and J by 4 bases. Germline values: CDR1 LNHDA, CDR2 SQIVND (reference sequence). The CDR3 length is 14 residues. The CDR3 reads CASQMTGRNQPQHF. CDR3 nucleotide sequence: TGTGCCAGCCAAATGACAGGGAGGAATCAGCCCCAGCATTTT.

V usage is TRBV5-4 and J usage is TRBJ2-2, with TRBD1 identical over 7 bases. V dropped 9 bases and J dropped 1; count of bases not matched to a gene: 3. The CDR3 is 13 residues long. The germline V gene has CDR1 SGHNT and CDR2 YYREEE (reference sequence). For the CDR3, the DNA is TGTGCCACTCGGACAGGGAACACCGGGGAGCTGTTTTTT. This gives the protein CATRTGNTGELFF.

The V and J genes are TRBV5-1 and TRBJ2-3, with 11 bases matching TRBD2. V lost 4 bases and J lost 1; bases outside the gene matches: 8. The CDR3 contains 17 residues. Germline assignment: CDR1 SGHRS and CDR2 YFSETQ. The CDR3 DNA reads TGCGCCAGCAGCGTGGGACTAGCGGCGACACGCACAGATACGCAGTATTTT. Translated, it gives CASSVGLAATRTDTQYF.

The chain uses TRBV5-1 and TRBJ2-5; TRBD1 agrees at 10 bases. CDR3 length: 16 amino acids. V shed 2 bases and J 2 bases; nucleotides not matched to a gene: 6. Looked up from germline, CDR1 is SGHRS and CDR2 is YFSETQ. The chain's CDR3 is CASSFGDRGLQETQYF. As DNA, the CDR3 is TGCGCCAGCAGCTTTGGGGACAGGGGTCTACAAGAGACCCAGTACTTC.

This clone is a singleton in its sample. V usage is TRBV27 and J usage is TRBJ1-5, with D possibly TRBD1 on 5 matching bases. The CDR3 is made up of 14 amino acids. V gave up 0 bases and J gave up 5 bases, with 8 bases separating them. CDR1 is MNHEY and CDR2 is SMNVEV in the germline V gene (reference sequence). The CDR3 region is CASSLSTAYQPQHF. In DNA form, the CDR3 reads TGTGCCAGCAGTTTATCGACAGCTTATCAGCCCCAGCATTTT.

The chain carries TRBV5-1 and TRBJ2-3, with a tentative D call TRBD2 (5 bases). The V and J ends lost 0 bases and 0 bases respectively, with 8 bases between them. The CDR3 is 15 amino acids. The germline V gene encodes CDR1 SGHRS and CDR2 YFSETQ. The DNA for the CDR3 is TGCGCCAGCAGCTTGGAAGCGGAGAGCACAGATACGCAGTATTTT. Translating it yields CASSLEAESTDTQYF.

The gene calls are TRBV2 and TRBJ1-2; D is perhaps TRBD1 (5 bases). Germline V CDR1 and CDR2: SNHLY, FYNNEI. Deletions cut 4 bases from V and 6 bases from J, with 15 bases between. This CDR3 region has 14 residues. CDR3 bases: TGTGCCAGCAGTGGAATGGCCAGGGCGGATGGCTACACCTTC. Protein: CASSGMARADGYTF.

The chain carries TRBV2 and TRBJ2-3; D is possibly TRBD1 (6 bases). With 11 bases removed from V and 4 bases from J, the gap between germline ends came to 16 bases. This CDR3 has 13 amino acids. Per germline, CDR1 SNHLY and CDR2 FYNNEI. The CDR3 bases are TGTGCCGTTCGGACAGACGGGGCAGATACGCAGTATTTT. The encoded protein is CAVRTDGADTQYF.

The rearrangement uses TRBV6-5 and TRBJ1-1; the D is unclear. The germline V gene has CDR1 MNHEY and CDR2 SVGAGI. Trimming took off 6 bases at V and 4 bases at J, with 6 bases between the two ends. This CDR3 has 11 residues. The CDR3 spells CASSPGTEAFF. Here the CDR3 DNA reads TGTGCCAGCAGCCCCGGCACTGAAGCTTTCTTT.

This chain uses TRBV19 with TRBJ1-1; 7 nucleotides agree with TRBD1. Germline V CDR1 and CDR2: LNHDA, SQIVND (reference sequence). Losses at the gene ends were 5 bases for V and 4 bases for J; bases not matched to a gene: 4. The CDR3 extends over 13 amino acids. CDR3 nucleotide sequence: TGTGCCAGTAGTCATACAGGGGTCACTGAAGCTTTCTTT. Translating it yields CASSHTGVTEAFF.

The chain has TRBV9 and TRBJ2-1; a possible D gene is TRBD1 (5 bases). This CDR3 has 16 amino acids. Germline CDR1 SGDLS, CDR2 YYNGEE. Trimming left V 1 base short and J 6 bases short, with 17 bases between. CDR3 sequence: CASSVREQVWGNEQFF. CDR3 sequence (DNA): TGTGCCAGCAGCGTAAGGGAACAGGTTTGGGGCAATGAGCAGTTCTTC.

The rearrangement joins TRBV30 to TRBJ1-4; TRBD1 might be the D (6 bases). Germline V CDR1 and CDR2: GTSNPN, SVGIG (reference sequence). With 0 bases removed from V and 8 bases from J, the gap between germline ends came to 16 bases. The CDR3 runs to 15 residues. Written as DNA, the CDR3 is TGTGCCTGGAGTGTAGGGGGGGGTAAGGGCGAAAAACTGTTTTTT. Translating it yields CAWSVGGGKGEKLFF. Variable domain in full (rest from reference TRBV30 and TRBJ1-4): SQTIHQWPATLVQPVGSPLSLECTVEGTSNPNLYWYRQAAGRGLQLLFYSVGIGQISSEVPQNLSASRPQDRQFILSSKKLLLSDSGFYLCAWSVGGGKGEKLFFGSGTQLSVL.

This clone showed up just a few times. The CDR3: CASSPPGGVNEQFF. CDR3 sequence (DNA): TGTGCCAGCAGCCCGCCCGGGGGGGTAAATGAGCAGTTCTTC. This chain connects TRBV13 to TRBJ2-1; 8 bases line up with TRBD2. V dropped 5 bases and J dropped 7; count of bases not matched to a gene: 7. The CDR3 runs to 14 residues. The germline CDR1 and CDR2 sequences are PRHDT and FYEKMQ (reference sequence).

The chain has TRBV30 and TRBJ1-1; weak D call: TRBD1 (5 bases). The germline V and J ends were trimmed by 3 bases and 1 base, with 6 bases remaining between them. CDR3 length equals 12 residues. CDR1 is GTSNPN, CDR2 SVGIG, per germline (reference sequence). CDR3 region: CAWRRGNTEAFF. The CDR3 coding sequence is TGTGCCTGGAGAAGGGGGAACACTGAAGCTTTCTTT.

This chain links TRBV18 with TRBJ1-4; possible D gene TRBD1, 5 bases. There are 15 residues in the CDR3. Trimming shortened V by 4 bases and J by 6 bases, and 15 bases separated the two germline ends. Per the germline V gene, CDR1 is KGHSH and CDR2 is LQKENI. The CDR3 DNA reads TGTGCCAGCTCACGAAGTGGCGGGGGTGATGAAAAACTGTTTTTT. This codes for CASSRSGGGDEKLFF.

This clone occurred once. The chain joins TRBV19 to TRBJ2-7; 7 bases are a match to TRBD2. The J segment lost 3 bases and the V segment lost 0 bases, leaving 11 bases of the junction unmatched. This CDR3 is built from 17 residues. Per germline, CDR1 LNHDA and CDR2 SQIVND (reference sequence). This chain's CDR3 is CASSIDVGGGTNYEQYF. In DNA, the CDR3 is TGTGCCAGTAGTATAGATGTTGGCGGGGGAACAAACTACGAGCAGTACTTC. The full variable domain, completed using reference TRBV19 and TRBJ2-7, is DGGITQSPKYLFRKEGQNVTLSCEQNLNHDAMYWYRQDPGQGLRLIYYSQIVNDFQKGDIAEGYSVSREKKESFPLTVTSAQKNPTAFYLCASSIDVGGGTNYEQYFGPGTRLTVT.

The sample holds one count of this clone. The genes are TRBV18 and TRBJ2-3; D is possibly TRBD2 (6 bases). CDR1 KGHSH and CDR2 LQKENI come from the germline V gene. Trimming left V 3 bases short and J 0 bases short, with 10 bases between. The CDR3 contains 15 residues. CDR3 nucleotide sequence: TGTGCCAGCTCACCGGGGGGACCTAGCACAGATACGCAGTATTTT. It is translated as CASSPGGPSTDTQYF.

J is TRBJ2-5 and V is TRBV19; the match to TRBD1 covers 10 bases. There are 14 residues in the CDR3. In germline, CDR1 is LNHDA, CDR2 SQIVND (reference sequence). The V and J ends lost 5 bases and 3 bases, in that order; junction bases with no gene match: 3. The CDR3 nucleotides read TGTGCCAGTAGTTCGGGGACAGGGGAAGAGACCCAGTACTTC. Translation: CASSSGTGEETQYF.

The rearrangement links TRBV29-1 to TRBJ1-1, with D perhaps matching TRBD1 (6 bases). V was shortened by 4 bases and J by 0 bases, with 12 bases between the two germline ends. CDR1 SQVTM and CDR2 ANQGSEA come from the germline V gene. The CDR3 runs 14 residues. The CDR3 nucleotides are TGCAGCGTTGTGGGGGCAGTCATGAACACTGAAGCTTTCTTT. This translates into CSVVGAVMNTEAFF.

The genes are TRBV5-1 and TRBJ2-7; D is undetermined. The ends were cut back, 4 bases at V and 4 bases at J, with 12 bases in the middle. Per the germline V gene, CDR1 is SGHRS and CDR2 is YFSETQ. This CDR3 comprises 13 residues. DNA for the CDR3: TGCGCCAGCAGCCCGTCGACGGGTTACGAGCAGTACTTC. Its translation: CASSPSTGYEQYF.

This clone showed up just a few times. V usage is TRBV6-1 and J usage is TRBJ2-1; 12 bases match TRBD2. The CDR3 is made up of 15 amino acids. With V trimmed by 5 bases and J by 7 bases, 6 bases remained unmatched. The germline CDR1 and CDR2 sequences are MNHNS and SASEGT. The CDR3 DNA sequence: TGTGCCAGCAGTCCCCTAGCGGGAGGGACGAATGAGCAGTTCTTC. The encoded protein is CASSPLAGGTNEQFF.

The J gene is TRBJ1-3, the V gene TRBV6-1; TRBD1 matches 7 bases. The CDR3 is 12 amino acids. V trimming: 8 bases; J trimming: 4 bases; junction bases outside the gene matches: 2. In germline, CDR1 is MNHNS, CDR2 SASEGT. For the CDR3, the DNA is TGTGCCAGCTGGGGACAGGGAAACACCATATATTTT. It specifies CASWGQGNTIYF.

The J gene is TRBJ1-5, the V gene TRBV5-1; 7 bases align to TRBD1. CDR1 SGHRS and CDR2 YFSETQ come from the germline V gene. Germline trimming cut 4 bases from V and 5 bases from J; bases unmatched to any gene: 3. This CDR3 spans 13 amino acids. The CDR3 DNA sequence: TGCGCCAGCAGCCAAGACAGGGATCAGCCCCAGCATTTT. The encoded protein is CASSQDRDQPQHF. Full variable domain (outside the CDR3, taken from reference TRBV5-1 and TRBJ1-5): KAGVTQTPRYLIKTRGQQVTLSCSPISGHRSVSWYQQTPGQGLQFLFEYFSETQRNKGNFPGRFSGRQFSNSRSEMNVSTLELGDSALYLCASSQDRDQPQHFGDGTRLSIL.

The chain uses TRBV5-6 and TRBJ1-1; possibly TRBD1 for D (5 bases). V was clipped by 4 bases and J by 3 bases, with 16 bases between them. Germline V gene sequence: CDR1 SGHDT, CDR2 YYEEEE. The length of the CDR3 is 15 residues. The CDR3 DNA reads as TGTGCCAGCAGCCCCACCCTCAGGGACTACACTGAAGCTTTCTTT. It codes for CASSPTLRDYTEAFF.

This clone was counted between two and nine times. The CDR3 nucleotides read TGTGCCATCAGTGTTGGGACTAGCGGGAAGACAGATACGCAGTATTTT. Protein sequence: CAISVGTSGKTDTQYF. The chain joins TRBV10-3 to TRBJ2-3, with 13 bases fitting TRBD2. V lost 4 bases to trimming and J lost 3 bases; unmatched junction nucleotides: 4. There are 16 residues in the CDR3. Per the germline V gene, CDR1 is ENHRY and CDR2 is SYGVKD.

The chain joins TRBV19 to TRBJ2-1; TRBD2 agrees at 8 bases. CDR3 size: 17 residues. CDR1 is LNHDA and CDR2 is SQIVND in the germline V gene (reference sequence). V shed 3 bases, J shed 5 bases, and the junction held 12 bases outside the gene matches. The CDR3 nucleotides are TGTGCCAGTAGTATTGGCCATAGGGCGGGAGGCGACAATGAGCAGTTCTTC. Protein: CASSIGHRAGGDNEQFF.

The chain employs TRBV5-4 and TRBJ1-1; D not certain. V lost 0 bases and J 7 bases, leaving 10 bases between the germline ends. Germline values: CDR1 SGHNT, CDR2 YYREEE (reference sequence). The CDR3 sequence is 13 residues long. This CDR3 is CASSLGGEYEAFF. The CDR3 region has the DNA TGTGCCAGCAGCTTGGGCGGGGAATATGAAGCTTTCTTT. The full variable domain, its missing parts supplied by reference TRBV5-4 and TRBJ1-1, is ETGVTQSPTHLIKTRGQQVTLRCSSQSGHNTVSWYQQALGQGPQFIFQYYREEENGRGNFPPRFSGLQFPNYSSELNVNALELDDSALYLCASSLGGEYEAFFGQGTRLTVV.